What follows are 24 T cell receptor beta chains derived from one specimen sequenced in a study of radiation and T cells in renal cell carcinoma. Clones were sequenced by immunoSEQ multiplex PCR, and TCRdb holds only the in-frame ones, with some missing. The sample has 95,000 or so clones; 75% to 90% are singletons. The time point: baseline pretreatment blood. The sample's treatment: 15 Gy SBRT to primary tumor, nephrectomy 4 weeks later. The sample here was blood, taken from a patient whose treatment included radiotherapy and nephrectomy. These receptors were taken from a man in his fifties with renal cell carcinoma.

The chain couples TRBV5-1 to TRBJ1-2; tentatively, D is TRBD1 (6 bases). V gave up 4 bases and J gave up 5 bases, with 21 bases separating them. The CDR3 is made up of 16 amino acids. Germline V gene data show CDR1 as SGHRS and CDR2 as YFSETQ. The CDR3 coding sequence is TGCGCCAGCAGCCCACAGGGTGTTGTCGTTACGTATGGCTACACCTTC. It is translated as CASSPQGVVVTYGYTF. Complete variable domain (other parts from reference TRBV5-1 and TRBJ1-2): KAGVTQTPRYLIKTRGQQVTLSCSPISGHRSVSWYQQTPGQGLQFLFEYFSETQRNKGNFPGRFSGRQFSNSRSEMNVSTLELGDSALYLCASSPQGVVVTYGYTFGSGTRLTVV.

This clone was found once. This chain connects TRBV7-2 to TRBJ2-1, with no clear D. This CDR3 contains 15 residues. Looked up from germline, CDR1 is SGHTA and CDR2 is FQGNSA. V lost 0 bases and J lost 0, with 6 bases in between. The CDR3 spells CASSLALDSYNEQFF. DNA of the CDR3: TGTGCCAGCAGCTTAGCACTGGACTCCTACAATGAGCAGTTCTTC.

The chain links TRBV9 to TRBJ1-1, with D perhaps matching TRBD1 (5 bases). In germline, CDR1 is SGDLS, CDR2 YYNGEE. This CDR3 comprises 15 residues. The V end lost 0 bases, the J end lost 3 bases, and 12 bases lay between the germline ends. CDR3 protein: CASSVASREDTEAFF. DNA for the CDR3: TGTGCCAGCAGCGTAGCAAGCAGGGAGGACACTGAAGCTTTCTTT.

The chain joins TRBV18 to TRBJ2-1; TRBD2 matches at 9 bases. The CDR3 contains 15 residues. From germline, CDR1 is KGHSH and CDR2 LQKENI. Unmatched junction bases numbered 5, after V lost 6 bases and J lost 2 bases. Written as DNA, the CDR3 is TGTGCCAGCTCCCAAGGCGGGGGGGCCTACAATGAGCAGTTCTTC. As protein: CASSQGGGAYNEQFF.

The CDR3 sequence is CASSLGLAGVYEQYF. Written as DNA, the CDR3 is TGTGCCAGCAGTCTCGGACTAGCGGGCGTCTACGAGCAGTACTTC. The rearrangement joins TRBV11-2 to TRBJ2-7; 11 nucleotides agree with TRBD2. CDR1 is SGHAT and CDR2 is FQNNGV in the germline V gene. Germline trimming cut 6 bases from V and 3 bases from J; bases unmatched to any gene: 7. The CDR3 extends over 15 amino acids. The full variable domain, its missing parts supplied by reference TRBV11-2 and TRBJ2-7, is EAGVAQSPRYKIIEKRQSVAFWCNPISGHATLYWYQQILGQGPKLLIQFQNNGVVDDSQLPKDRFSAERLKGVDSTLKIQPAKLEDSAVYLCASSLGLAGVYEQYFGPGTRLTVT.

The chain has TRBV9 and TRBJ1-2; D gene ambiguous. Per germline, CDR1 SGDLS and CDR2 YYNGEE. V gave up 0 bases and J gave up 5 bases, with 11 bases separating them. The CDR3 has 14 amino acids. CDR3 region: CASSVGEGFYGYTF. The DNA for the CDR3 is TGTGCCAGCAGCGTAGGGGAGGGCTTTTATGGCTACACCTTC.

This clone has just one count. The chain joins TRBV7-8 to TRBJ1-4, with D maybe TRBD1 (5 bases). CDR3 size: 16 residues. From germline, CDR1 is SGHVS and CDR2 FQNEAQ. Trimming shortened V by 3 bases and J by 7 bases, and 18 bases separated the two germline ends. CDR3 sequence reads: CASSFGRNRGGEKLFF. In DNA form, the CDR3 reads TGTGCCAGCAGCTTCGGTCGAAATAGGGGAGGTGAAAAACTGTTTTTT.

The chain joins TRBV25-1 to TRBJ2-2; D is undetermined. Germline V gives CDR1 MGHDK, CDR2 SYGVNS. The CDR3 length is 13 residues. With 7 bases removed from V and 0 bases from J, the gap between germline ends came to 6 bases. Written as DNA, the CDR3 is TGTGCCAGCAAACGGTCGAACACCGGGGAGCTGTTTTTT. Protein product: CASKRSNTGELFF.

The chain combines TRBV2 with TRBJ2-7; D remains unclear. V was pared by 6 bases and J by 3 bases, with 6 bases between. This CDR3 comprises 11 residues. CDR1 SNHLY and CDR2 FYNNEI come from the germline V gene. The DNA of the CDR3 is TGTGCCAGCAGCCCTAACTACGAGCAGTACTTC. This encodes CASSPNYEQYF.

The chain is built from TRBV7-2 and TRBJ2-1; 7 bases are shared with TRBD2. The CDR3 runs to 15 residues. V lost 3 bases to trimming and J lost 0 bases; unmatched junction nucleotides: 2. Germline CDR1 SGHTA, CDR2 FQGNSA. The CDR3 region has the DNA TGTGCCAGCAGCTTGACTAGCCCCTCCTACAATGAGCAGTTCTTC. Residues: CASSLTSPSYNEQFF. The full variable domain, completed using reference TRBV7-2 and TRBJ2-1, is GAGVSQSPSNKVTEKGKDVELRCDPISGHTALYWYRQSLGQGLEFLIYFQGNSAPDKSGLPSDRFSAERTGGSVSTLTIQRTQQEDSAVYLCASSLTSPSYNEQFFGPGTRLTVL.

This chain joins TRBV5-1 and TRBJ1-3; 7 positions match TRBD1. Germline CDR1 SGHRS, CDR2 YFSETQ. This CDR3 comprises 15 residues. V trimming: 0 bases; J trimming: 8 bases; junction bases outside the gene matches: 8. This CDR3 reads CASSLALDRVDTIYF. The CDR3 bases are TGCGCCAGCAGCTTGGCCCTAGACAGGGTGGACACCATATATTTT.

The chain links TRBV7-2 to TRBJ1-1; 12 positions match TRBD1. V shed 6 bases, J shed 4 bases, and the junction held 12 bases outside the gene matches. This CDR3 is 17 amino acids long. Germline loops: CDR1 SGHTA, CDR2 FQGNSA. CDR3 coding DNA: TGTGCCAGCAGGCCCACTGGGACAGGGGGCAGGGCCACTGAAGCTTTCTTT. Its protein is CASRPTGTGGRATEAFF. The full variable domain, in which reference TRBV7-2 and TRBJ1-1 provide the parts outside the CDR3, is GAGVSQSPSNKVTEKGKDVELRCDPISGHTALYWYRQSLGQGLEFLIYFQGNSAPDKSGLPSDRFSAERTGGSVSTLTIQRTQQEDSAVYLCASRPTGTGGRATEAFFGQGTRLTVV.

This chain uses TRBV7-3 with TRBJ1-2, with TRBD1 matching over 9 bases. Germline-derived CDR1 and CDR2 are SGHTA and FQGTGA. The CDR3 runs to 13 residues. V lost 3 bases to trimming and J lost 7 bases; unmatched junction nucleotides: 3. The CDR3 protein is CASSLGQGAGYTF. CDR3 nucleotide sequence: TGTGCCAGCAGCTTGGGACAGGGCGCTGGCTACACCTTC. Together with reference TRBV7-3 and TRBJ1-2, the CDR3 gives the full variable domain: GAGVSQTPSNKVTEKGKYVELRCDPISGHTALYWYRQSLGQGPEFLIYFQGTGAADDSGLPNDRFFAVRPEGSVSTLKIQRTERGDSAVYLCASSLGQGAGYTFGSGTRLTVV.

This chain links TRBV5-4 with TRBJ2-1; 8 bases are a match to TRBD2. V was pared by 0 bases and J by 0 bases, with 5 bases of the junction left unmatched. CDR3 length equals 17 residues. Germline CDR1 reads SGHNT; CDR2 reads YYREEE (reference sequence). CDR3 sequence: CASSLALGTSSYNEQFF. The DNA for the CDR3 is TGTGCCAGCAGCTTGGCCCTTGGGACTAGCTCCTACAATGAGCAGTTCTTC. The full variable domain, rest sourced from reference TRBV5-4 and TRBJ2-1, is ETGVTQSPTHLIKTRGQQVTLRCSSQSGHNTVSWYQQALGQGPQFIFQYYREEENGRGNFPPRFSGLQFPNYSSELNVNALELDDSALYLCASSLALGTSSYNEQFFGPGTRLTVL.

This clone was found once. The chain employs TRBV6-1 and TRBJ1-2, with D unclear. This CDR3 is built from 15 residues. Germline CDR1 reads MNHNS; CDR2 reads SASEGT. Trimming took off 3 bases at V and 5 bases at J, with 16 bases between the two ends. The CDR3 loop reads CASSESGGTFYGYTF. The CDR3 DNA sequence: TGTGCCAGCAGTGAGAGCGGAGGAACCTTTTATGGCTACACCTTC.

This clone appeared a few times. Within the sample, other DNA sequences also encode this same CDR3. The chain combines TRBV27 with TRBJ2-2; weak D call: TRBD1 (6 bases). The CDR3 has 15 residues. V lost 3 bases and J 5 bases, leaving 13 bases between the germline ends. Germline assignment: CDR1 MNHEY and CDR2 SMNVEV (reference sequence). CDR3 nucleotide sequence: TGTGCCAGCAGTTTGCAGGGGAGAAGGACCGGGGAGCTGTTTTTT. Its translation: CASSLQGRRTGELFF.

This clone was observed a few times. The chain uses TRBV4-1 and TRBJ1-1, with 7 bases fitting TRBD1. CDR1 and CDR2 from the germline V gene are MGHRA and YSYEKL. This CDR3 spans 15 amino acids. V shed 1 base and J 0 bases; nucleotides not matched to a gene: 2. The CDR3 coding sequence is TGCGCCAGCAGCCAAGGACAGGGTTTGAACACTGAAGCTTTCTTT. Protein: CASSQGQGLNTEAFF.

The CDR3 sequence is CASSVAGQLDSRTQYF. CDR3 DNA: TGTGCCAGCAGCGTAGCGGGGCAGTTAGACTCGCGGACCCAGTACTTC. The rearrangement joins TRBV9 to TRBJ2-5, with D perhaps assigned TRBD1 or TRBD2 (5 bases each). Germline CDR1 SGDLS, CDR2 YYNGEE. This CDR3 has 16 residues. Trimming took 0 bases from V and 7 from J, leaving 19 bases between them. The variable domain in full, completed from reference TRBV9 and TRBJ2-5, reads DSGVTQTPKHLITATGQRVTLRCSPRSGDLSVYWYQQSLDQGLQFLIQYYNGEERAKGNILERFSAQQFPDLHSELNLSSLELGDSALYFCASSVAGQLDSRTQYFGPGTRLLVL.

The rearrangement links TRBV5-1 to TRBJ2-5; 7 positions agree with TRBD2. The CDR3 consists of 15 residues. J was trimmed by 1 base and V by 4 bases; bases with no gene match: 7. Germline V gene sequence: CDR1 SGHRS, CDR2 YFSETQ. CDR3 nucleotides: TGCGCCAGCAGCCTCCAACTAGCGTTCCAAGAGACCCAGTACTTC. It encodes CASSLQLAFQETQYF.

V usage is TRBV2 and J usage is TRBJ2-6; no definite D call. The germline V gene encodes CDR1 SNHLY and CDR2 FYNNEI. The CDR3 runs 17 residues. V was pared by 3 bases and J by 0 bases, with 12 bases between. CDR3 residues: CASSDGRRASGANVLTF. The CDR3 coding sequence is TGTGCCAGCAGTGACGGCAGGCGAGCCTCTGGGGCCAACGTCCTGACTTTC. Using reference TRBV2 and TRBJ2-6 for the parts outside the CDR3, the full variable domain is EPEVTQTPSHQVTQMGQEVILRCVPISNHLYFYWYRQILGQKVEFLVSFYNNEISEKSEIFDDQFSVERPDGSNFTLKIRSTKLEDSAMYFCASSDGRRASGANVLTFGAGSRLTVL.

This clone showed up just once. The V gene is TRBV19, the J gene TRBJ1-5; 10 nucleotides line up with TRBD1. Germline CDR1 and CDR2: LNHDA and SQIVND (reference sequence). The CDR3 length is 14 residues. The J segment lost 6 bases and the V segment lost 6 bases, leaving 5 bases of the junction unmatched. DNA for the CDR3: TGTGCCAGTAGCCCCGGACAGGGGGGTCAGCCCCAGCATTTT. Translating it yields CASSPGQGGQPQHF.

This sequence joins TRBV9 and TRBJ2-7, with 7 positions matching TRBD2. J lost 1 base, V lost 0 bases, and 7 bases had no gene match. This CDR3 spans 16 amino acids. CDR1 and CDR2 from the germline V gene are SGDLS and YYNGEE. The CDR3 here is CASSVEAGVESYEQYF. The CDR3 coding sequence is TGTGCCAGCAGCGTAGAGGCGGGAGTGGAGTCCTACGAGCAGTACTTC.

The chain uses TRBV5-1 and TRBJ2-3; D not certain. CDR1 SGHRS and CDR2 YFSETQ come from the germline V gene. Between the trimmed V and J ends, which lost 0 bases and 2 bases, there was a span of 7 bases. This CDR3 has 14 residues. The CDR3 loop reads CASSLADPTDTQYF. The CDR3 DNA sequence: TGCGCCAGCAGCTTGGCAGACCCCACAGATACGCAGTATTTT.

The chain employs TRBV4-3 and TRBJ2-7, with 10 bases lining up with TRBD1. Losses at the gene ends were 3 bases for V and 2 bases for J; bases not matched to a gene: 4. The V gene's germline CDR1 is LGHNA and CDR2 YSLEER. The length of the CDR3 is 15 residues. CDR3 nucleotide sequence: TGCGCCAGCAGCCAGGGGACAGGGGTGACCTACGAGCAGTACTTC. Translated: CASSQGTGVTYEQYF.